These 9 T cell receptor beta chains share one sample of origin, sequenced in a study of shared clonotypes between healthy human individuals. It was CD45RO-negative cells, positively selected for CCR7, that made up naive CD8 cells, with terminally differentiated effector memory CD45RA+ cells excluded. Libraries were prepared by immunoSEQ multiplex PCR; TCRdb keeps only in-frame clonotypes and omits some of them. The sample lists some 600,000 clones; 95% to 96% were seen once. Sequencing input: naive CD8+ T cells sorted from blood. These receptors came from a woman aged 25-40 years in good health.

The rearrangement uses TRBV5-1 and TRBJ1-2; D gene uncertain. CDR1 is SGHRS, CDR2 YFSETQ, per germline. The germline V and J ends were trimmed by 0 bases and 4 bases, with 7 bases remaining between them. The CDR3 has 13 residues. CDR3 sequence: CASSLEAAYGYTF. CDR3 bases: TGCGCCAGCAGCTTGGAGGCAGCCTATGGCTACACCTTC.

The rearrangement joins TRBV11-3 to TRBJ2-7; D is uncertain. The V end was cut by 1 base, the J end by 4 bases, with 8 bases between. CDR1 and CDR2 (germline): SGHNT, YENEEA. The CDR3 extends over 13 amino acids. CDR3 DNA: TGTGCCAGCAGCTTAGGAACGGGTTACGAGCAGTACTTC. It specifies CASSLGTGYEQYF.

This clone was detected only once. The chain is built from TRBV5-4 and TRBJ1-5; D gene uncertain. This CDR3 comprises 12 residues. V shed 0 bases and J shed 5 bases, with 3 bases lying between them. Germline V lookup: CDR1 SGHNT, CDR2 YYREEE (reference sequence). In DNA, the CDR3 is TGTGCCAGCAGCTTGGAGGATCAGCCCCAGCATTTT. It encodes CASSLEDQPQHF.

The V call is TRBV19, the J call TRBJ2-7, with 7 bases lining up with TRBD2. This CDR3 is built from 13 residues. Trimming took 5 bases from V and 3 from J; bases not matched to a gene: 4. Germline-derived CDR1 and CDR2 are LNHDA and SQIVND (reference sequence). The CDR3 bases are TGTGCCAGTAGTGGGCGGGAGAACTACGAGCAGTACTTC. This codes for CASSGRENYEQYF.

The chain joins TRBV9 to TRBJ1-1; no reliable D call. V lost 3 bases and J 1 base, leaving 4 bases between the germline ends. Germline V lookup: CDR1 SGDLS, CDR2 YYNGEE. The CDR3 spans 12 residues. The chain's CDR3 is CASSAWNTEAFF. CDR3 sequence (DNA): TGTGCCAGCAGCGCCTGGAACACTGAAGCTTTCTTT.

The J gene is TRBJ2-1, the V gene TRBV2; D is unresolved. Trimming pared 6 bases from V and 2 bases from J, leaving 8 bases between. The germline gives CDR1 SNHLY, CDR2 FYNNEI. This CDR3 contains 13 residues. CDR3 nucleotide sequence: TGTGCCAGCAGAGGACCGGCCTACAATGAGCAGTTCTTC. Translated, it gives CASRGPAYNEQFF. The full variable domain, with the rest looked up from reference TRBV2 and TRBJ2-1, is EPEVTQTPSHQVTQMGQEVILRCVPISNHLYFYWYRQILGQKVEFLVSFYNNEISEKSEIFDDQFSVERPDGSNFTLKIRSTKLEDSAMYFCASRGPAYNEQFFGPGTRLTVL.

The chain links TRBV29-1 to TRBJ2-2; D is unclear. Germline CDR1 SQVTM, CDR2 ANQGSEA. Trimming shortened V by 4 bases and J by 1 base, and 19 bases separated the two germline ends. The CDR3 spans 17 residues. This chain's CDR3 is CSVVHSSSPQNTGELFF. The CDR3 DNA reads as TGCAGCGTTGTCCATTCGTCCTCCCCGCAGAACACCGGGGAGCTGTTTTTT.

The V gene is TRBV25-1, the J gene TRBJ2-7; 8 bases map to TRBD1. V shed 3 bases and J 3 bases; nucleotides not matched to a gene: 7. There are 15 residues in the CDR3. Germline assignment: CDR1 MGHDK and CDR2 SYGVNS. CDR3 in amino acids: CASSDATGAFYEQYF. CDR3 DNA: TGTGCCAGCAGTGATGCGACAGGGGCCTTCTACGAGCAGTACTTC.

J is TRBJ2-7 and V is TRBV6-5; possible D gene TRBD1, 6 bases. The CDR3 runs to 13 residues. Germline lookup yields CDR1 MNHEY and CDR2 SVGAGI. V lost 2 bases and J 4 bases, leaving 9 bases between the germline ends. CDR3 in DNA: TGTGCCAGCAGTTACGGACAGTTATACGAGCAGTACTTC. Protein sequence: CASSYGQLYEQYF.